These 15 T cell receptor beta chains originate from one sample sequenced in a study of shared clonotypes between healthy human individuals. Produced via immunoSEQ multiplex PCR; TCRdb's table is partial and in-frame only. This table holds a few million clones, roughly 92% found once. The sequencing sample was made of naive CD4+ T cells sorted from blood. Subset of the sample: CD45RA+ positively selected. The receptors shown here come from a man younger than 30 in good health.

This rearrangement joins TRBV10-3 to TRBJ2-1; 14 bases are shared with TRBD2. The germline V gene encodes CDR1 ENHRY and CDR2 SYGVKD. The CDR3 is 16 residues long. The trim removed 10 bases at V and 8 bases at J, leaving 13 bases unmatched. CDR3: CATILGTSGRTHEQFF. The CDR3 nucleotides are TGTGCCACCATTTTAGGGACTAGCGGGAGAACCCATGAGCAGTTCTTC.

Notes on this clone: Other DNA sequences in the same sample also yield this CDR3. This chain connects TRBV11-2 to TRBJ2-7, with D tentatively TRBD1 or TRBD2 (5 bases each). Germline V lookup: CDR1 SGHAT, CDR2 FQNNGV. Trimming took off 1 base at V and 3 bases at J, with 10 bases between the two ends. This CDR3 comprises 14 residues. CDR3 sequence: CASSLGPGSYEQYF. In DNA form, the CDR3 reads TGTGCCAGCAGCTTAGGTCCAGGGAGCTACGAGCAGTACTTC.

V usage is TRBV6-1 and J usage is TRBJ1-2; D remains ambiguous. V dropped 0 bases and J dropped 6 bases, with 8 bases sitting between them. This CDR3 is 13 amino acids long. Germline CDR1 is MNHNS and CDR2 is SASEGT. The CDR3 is CASSEAPGNGYTF. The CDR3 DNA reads TGTGCCAGCAGTGAAGCGCCCGGGAATGGCTACACCTTC.

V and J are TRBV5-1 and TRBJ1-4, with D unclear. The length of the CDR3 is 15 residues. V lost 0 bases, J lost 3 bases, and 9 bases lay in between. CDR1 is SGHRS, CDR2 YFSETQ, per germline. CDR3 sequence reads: CASSLAVGSNEKLFF. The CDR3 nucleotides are TGCGCCAGCAGCTTGGCCGTAGGGTCTAATGAAAAACTGTTTTTT.

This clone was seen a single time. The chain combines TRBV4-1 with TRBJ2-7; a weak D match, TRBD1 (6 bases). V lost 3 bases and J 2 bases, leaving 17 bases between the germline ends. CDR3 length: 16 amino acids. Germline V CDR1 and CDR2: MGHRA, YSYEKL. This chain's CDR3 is CASSHPFGQLTYEQYF. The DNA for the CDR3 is TGCGCCAGCAGCCACCCCTTCGGACAGCTAACCTACGAGCAGTACTTC.

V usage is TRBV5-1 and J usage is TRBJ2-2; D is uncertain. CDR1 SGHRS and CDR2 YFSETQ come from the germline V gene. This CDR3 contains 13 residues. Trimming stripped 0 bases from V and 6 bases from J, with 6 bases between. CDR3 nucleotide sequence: TGCGCCAGCAGCTTGGGTACTCCCGGGGAGCTGTTTTTT. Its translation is CASSLGTPGELFF.

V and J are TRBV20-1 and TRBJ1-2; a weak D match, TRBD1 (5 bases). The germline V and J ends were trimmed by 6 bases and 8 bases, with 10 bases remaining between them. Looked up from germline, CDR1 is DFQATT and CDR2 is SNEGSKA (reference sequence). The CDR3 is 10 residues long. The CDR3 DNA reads TGCAGTGCCCCGGGGCCGGGCTACACCTTC. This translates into CSAPGPGYTF.

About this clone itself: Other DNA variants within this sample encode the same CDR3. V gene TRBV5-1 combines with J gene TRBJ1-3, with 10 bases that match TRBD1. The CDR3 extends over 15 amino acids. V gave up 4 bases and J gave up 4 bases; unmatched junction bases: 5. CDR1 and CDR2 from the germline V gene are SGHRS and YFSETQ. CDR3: CASSGQGVGGNTIYF. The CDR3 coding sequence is TGCGCCAGCAGCGGACAGGGGGTAGGGGGAAACACCATATATTTT.

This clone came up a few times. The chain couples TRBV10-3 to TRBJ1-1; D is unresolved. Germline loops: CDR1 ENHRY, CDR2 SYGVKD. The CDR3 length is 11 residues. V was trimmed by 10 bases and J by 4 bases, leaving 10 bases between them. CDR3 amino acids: CATMAGTEAFF. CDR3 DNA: TGTGCCACCATGGCTGGCACTGAAGCTTTCTTT.

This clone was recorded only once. CDR3 DNA sequence: TGTGCCATCAGCTGGGGGGGCGGAGATAATTCACCCCTCCACTTT. Amino acids: CAISWGGGDNSPLHF. V is TRBV10-3 and J is TRBJ1-6; TRBD1 might be the D (6 bases). Germline values: CDR1 ENHRY, CDR2 SYGVKD. This CDR3 region has 15 residues. V dropped 6 bases and J dropped 5 bases, with 14 bases sitting between them.

CDR3 sequence reads: CASSERAGPGVETQYF. CDR3 in DNA: TGTGCCAGCAGTGAAAGAGCAGGGCCGGGGGTAGAGACCCAGTACTTC. The rearrangement joins TRBV2 to TRBJ2-5; possibly TRBD2 for D (6 bases). CDR3 length equals 16 residues. CDR1 SNHLY and CDR2 FYNNEI come from the germline V gene. V lost 2 bases and J lost 4, with 17 bases in between.

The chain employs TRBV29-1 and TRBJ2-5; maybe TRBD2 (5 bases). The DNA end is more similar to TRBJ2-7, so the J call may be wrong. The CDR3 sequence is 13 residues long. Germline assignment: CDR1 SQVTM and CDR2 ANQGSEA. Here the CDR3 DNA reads TGCAGCGTTGCTGAGGGTAGACCCTACGAGCAGTACTTC. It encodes CSVAEGRPYEQYF.

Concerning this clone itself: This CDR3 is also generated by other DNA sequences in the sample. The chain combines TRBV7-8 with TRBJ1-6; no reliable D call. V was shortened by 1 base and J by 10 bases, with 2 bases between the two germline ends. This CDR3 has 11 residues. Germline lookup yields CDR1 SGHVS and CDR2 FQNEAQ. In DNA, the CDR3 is TGTGCCAGCAGCTTAGACTCACCCCTCCACTTT. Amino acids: CASSLDSPLHF.

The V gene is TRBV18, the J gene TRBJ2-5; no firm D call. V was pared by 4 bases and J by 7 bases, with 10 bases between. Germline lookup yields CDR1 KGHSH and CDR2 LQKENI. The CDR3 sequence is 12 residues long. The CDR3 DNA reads TGTGCCAGCTCACAGCCGCCCGGGACCCAGTACTTC. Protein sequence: CASSQPPGTQYF.

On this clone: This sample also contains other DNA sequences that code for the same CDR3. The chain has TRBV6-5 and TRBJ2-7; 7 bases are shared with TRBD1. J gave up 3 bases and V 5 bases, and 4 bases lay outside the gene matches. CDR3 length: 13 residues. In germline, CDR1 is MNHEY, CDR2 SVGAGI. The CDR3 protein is CASSPGTVYEQYF. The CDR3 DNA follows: TGTGCCAGCAGTCCAGGGACAGTCTACGAGCAGTACTTC.